The 3 T cell receptor beta chains below all came from one sample that was sequenced in a study of T cell responses to AZD1222 COVID-19 vaccine. Assay: immunoSEQ multiplex PCR; the TCRdb copy retains only in-frame clones and omits some. The sample includes about 180,000 clones, just over 90% of them seen just once. The sequencing used peripheral blood, collected on day 0 of AZD1222 vaccination. The source is an adult in good health.

The V and J genes are TRBV15 and TRBJ1-1; no clear D gene. The V end lost 3 bases, the J end lost 4 bases, and 12 bases lay between the germline ends. The CDR3 spans 14 residues. Germline V CDR1 and CDR2: LNHNV, YYDKDF (reference sequence). The CDR3 region is CATSRTPGSTEAFF. CDR3 DNA sequence: TGTGCCACCAGCAGGACCCCAGGTAGCACTGAAGCTTTCTTT.

The count of this clone is one. The V and J genes are TRBV19 and TRBJ2-2; D remains unclear. Trimming took 3 bases from V and 4 from J, leaving 9 bases between them. The CDR3 has 14 amino acids. Per the germline V gene, CDR1 is LNHDA and CDR2 is SQIVND (reference sequence). This CDR3 reads CASSIRQGTGELFF. DNA of the CDR3: TGTGCCAGTAGTATTAGACAAGGCACCGGGGAGCTGTTTTTT.

The genes are TRBV4-1 and TRBJ2-7; maybe TRBD2 (5 bases). V was clipped by 4 bases and J by 5 bases, with 15 bases between them. Germline-derived CDR1 and CDR2 are MGHRA and YSYEKL. This CDR3 is 14 amino acids long. The CDR3 nucleotides read TGCGCCAGCAGCCGAGCACTAGATCTCGACGAGCAGTACTTC. Its protein is CASSRALDLDEQYF.